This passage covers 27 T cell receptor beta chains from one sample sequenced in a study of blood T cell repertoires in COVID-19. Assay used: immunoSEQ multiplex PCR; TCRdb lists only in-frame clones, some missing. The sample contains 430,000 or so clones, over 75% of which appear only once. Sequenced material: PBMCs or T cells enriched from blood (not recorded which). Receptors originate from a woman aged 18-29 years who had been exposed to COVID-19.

As DNA, the CDR3 is TGTGCCGCAAACCCCGGGGGGGGCCGGAATCAGCCCCAGCATTTT. The encoded protein is CAANPGGGRNQPQHF. The V and J genes are TRBV28 and TRBJ1-5, with D possibly TRBD1 on 6 matching bases. The CDR3 is 15 amino acids. V shed 11 bases and J shed 4 bases, with 21 bases lying between them. Looked up from germline, CDR1 is MDHEN and CDR2 is SYDVKM.

CDR3 sequence (DNA): TGTGCCAGCAGTCAGGACAGGAGCTCCTATAATTCACCCCTCCACTTT. This sequence encodes CASSQDRSSYNSPLHF. The chain is built from TRBV5-5 and TRBJ1-6; 7 bases line up with TRBD1. The V segment lost 5 bases and the J segment 0 bases; nucleotides outside the gene matches: 5. The CDR3 is 16 residues long. Germline CDR1 and CDR2: SGHKS and YYEKEE (reference sequence).

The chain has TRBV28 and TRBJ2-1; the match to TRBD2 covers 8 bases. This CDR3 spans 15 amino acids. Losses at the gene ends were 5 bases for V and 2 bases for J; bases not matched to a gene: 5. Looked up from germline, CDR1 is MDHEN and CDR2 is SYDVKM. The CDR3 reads CASSTSGSPYNEQFF. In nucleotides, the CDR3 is TGTGCCAGCAGTACCAGCGGGAGCCCCTACAATGAGCAGTTCTTC.

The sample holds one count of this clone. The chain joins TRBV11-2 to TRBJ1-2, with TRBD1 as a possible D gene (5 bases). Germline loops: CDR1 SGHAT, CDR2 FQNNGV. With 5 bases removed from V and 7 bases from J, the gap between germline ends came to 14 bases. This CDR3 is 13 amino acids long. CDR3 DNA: TGTGCCAGCAGCCCCCTGGGGGGGGGTGGCTACACCTTC. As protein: CASSPLGGGGYTF.

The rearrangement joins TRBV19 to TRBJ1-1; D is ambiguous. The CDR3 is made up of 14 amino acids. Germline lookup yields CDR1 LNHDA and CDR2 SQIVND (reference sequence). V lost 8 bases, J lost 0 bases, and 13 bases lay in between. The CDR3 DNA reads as TGTGCCAGTTCAACCCCCACAATGAACACTGAAGCTTTCTTT. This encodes CASSTPTMNTEAFF. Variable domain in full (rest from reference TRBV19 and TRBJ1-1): DGGITQSPKYLFRKEGQNVTLSCEQNLNHDAMYWYRQDPGQGLRLIYYSQIVNDFQKGDIAEGYSVSREKKESFPLTVTSAQKNPTAFYLCASSTPTMNTEAFFGQGTRLTVV.

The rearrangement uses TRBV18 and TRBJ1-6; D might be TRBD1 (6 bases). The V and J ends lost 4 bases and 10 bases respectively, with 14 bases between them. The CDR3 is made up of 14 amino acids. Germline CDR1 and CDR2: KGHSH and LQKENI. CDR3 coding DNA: TGTGCCAGCTCACTTCCAGGGGTAGGGTCACCCCTCCACTTT. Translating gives CASSLPGVGSPLHF.

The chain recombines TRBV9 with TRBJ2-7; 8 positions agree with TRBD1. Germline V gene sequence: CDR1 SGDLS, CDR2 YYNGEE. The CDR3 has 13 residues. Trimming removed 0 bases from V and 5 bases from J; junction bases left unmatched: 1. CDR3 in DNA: TGTGCCAGCAGCGTAGTGACAGGGGACGAGCAGTACTTC. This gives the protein CASSVVTGDEQYF.

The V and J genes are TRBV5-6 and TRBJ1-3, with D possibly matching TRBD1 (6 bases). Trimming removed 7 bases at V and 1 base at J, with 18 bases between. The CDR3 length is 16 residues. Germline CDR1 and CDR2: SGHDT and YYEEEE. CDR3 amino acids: CASLLGPTGSGNTIYF. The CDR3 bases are TGTGCCAGCCTCTTGGGGCCGACAGGATCTGGAAACACCATATATTTT.

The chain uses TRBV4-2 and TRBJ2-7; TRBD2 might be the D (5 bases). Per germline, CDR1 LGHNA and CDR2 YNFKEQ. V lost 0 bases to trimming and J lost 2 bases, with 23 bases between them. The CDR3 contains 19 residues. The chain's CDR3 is CASSQDLGGVVAGAYEQYF. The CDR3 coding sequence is TGTGCCAGCAGCCAAGATTTAGGCGGAGTAGTCGCGGGCGCCTACGAGCAGTACTTC.

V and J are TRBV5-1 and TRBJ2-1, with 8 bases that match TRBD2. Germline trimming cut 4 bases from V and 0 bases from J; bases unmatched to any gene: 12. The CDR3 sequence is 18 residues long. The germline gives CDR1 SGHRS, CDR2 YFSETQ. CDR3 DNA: TGCGCCAGCAGCCCAAGCGGGGGAAGTTTTAGCTCCTACAATGAGCAGTTCTTC. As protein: CASSPSGGSFSSYNEQFF.

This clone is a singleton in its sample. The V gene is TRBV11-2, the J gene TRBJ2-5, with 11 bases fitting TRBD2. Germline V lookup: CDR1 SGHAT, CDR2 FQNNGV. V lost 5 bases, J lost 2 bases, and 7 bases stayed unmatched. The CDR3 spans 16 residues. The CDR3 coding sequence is TGTGCCAGCAGCACGCTAGCGGGGGGCCCACAAGAGACCCAGTACTTC. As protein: CASSTLAGGPQETQYF.

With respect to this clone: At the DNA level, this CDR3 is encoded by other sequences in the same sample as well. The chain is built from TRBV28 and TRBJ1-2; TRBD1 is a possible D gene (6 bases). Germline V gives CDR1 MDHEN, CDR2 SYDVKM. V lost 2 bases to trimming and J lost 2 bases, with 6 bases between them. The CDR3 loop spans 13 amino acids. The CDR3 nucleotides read TGTGCCAGCAGTTTAACAGGGAACTATGGCTACACCTTC. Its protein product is CASSLTGNYGYTF.

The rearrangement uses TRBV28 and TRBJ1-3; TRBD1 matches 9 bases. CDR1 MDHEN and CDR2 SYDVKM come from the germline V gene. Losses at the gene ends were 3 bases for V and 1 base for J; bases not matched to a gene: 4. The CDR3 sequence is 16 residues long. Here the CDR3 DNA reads TGTGCCAGCAGTTTTATTGGGACAGGGTCTGGAAACACCATATATTTT. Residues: CASSFIGTGSGNTIYF.

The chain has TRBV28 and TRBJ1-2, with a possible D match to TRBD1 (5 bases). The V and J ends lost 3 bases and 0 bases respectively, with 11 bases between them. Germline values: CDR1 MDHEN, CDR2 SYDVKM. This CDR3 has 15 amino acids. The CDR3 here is CASSLGQISNYGYTF. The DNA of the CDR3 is TGTGCCAGCAGTTTGGGGCAGATATCTAACTATGGCTACACCTTC.

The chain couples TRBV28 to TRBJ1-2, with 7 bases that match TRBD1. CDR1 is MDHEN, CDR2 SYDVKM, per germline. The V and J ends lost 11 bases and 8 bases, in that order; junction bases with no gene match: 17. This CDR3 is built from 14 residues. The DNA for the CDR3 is TGTGCCGAAAGTGAGGCAGGGACAGTCAGAGGCTACACCTTC. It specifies CAESEAGTVRGYTF.

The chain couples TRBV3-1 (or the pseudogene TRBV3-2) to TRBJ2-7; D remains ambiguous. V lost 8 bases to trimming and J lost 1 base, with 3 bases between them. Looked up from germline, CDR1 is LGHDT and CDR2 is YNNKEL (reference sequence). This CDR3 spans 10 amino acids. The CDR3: CASRSYEQYF. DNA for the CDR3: TGTGCCAGCCGGTCCTACGAGCAGTACTTC.

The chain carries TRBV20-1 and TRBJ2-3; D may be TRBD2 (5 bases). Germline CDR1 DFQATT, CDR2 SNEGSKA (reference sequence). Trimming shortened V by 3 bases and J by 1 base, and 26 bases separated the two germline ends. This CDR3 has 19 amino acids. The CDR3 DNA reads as TGCAGTGCTAGTCTTGGTCCGCCGGACTCACTCGGCGGCACAGATACGCAGTATTTT. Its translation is CSASLGPPDSLGGTDTQYF.

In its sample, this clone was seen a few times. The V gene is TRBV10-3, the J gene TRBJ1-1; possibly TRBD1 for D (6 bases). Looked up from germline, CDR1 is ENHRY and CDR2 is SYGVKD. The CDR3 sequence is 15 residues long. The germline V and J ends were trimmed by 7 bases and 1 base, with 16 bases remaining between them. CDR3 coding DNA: TGTGCCATCAAGGAAGGGGGAGAGGGGAACACTGAAGCTTTCTTT. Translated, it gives CAIKEGGEGNTEAFF.

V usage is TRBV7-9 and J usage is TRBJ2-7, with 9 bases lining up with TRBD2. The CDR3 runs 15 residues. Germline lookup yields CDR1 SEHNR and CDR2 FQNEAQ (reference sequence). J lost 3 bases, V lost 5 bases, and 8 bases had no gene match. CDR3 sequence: CASSETSGYLYEQYF. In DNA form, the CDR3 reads TGTGCCAGCAGCGAAACTAGCGGGTACCTCTACGAGCAGTACTTC.

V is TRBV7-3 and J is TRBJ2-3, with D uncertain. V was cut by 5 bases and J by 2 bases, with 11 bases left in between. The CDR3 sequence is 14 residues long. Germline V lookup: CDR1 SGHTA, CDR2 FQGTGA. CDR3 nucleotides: TGTGCCAGCAGCCCCGACTCAGACACAGATACGCAGTATTTT. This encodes CASSPDSDTDTQYF.

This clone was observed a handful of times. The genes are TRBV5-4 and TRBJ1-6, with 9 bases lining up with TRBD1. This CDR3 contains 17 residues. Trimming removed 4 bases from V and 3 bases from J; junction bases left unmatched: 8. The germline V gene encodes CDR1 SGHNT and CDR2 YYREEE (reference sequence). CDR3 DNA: TGTGCCAGCAGCCTGGGACAGGGAGAAATCTATAATTCACCCCTCCACTTT. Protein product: CASSLGQGEIYNSPLHF.

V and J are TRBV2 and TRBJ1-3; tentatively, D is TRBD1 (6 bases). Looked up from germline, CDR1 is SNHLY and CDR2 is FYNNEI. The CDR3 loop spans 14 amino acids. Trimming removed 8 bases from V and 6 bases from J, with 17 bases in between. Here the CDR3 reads CASSGRGELNTIYF. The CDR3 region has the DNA TGTGCCAGCTCTGGCAGGGGCGAATTAAACACCATATATTTT.

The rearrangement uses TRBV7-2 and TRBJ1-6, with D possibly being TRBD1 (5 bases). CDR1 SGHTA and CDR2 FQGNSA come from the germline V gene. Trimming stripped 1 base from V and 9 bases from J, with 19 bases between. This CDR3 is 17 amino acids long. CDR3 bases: TGTGCCAGCAGCTTAGATCGGCCAGGGATCGGGGGTTCACCCCTCCACTTT. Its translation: CASSLDRPGIGGSPLHF.

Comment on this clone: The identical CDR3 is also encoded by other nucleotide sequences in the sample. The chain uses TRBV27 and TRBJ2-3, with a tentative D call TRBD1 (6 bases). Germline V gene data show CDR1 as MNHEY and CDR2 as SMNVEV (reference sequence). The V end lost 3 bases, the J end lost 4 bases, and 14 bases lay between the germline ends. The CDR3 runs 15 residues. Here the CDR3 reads CASSLGQGSPDTQYF. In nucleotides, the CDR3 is TGTGCCAGCAGTTTGGGGCAGGGGAGTCCAGATACGCAGTATTTT.

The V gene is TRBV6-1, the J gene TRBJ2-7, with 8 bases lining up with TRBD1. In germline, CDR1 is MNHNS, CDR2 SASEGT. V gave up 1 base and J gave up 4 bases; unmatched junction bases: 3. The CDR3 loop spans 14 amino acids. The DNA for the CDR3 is TGTGCCAGCAGTGAAGGGACAGGGCCGTACGAGCAGTACTTC. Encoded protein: CASSEGTGPYEQYF.

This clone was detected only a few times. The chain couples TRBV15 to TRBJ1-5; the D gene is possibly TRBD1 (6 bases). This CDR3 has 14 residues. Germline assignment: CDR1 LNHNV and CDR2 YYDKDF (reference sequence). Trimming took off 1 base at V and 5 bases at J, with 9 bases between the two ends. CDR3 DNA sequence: TGTGCCACCAGCAGAGTGTCAGGGGATCAGCCCCAGCATTTT. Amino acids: CATSRVSGDQPQHF.

The DNA of the CDR3 is TGTGCCAGTAATTATTGGGCTAGCGGCACAGATACGCAGTATTTT. Its protein is CASNYWASGTDTQYF. The chain couples TRBV19 to TRBJ2-3; D perhaps matches TRBD2 (6 bases). This CDR3 is 15 amino acids long. Germline CDR1 is LNHDA and CDR2 is SQIVND (reference sequence). V lost 7 bases and J lost 1, with 15 bases in between.